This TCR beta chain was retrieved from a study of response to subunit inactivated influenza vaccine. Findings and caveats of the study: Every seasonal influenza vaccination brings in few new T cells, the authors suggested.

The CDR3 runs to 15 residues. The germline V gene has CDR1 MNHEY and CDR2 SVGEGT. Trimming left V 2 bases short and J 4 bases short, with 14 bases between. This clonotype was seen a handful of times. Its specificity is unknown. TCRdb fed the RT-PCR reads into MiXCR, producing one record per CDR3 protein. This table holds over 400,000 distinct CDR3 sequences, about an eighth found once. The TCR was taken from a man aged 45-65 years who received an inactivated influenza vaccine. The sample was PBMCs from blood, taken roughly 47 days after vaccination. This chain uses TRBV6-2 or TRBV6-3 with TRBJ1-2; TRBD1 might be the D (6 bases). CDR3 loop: CASSYGQRIGYGYTF. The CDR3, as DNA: TGTGCCAGCAGTTACGGACAGCGGATAGGCTATGGCTACACCTTC.